The clone carrying this T cell receptor beta chain has at least ten counts. Its antigen is unidentified. TCRdb fed the 5' RACE reads into MiXCR, producing one record per CDR3 protein. The sample consists of roughly 570,000 distinct CDR3 sequences, approximately 10% of them appearing once. This CDR3 is built from 12 residues. V gave up 10 bases and J gave up 3 bases; unmatched junction bases: 5. The sample is drawn from a study of identical twins. General study points: With monozygotic twins, out-of-frame TCR alpha sharing exceeded what models estimated. Excess low generation probability was seen in twin-shared out-of-frame alpha sequences.

These same records also appear under a second study, on yellow fever vaccine responses in identical twins. That study adds: Reportedly, the T cell response mounted by twins to vaccine seemed partly convergent, partly personalized.

The chain has TRBV12-3 or TRBV12-4 and TRBJ2-5; 7 bases fit TRBD2. This receptor was taken from a woman aged 18-29 years in good health. Material for sequencing was PBMCs. The CDR3: CAIRAGEETQYF. CDR3 sequence (DNA): TGTGCCATCAGGGCGGGAGAAGAGACCCAGTACTTC.